These 2 T cell receptor beta chains were all obtained from the same sample, sequenced in a study of T cell repertoires in ileal Crohn's disease (dated by TCRdb to about 2019). Library preparation employed the immunoSEQ multiplex PCR assay. The table was pulled from immuneACCESS by TCRdb, which kept in-frame rearrangements only. Such tables lose some clones; where checked, under half of the loss comes from unresolved V genes, and the rest has no known cause. The sample has roughly 140 clones on record, around 96% of them singletons. 9.5% to 10% of the sample rests with the top ten. The time point label for this specimen denotes: inflamed ileum from the surgical specimen. The sequenced material came from ileal tissue. Receptor source: an adult with Crohn's disease.

The chain has TRBV6-1 and TRBJ1-2, with D hard to call. CDR3 length: 12 amino acids. With 11 bases removed from V and 0 bases from J, the gap between germline ends came to 10 bases. Germline-derived CDR1 and CDR2 are MNHNS and SASEGT. The CDR3 DNA follows: TGTGCCTTCTCCTTGACTAACTATGGCTACACCTTC. This encodes CAFSLTNYGYTF.

The rearrangement uses TRBV11-1 and TRBJ2-1, with D possibly TRBD2 on 6 matching bases. The CDR3 contains 16 residues. The V end lost 4 bases, the J end lost 4 bases, and 17 bases lay between the germline ends. In germline, CDR1 is SGHAT, CDR2 FQDESV (reference sequence). For the CDR3, the DNA is TGTGCCAGCAGCTCGGACATCTGGAGGGGATACAATGAGCAGTTCTTC. Amino acids: CASSSDIWRGYNEQFF. Based on the CDR3 plus reference TRBV11-1 and TRBJ2-1, the full variable domain is EAEVAQSPRYKITEKSQAVAFWCDPISGHATLYWYRQILGQGPELLVQFQDESVVDDSQLPKDRFSAERLKGVDSTLKIQPAELGDSAMYLCASSSDIWRGYNEQFFGPGTRLTVL.